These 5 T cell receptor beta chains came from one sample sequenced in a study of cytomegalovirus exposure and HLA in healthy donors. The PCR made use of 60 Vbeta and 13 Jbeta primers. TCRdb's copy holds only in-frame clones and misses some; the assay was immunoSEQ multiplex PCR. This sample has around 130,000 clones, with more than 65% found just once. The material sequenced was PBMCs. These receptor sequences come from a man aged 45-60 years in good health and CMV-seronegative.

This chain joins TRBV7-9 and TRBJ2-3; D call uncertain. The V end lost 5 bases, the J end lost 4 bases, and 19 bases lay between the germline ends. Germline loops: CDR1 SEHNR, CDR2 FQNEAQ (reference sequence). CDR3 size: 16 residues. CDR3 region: CASSPDLRSFADTQYF. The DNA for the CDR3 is TGTGCCAGCAGCCCCGACTTACGTTCGTTCGCAGATACGCAGTATTTT.

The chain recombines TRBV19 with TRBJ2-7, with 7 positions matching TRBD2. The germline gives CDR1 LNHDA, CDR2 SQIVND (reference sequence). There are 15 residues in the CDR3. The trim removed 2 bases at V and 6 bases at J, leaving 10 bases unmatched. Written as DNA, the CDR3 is TGTGCCAGTAGTATAAGGACTAGGGAACTCTCCGAGCAGTACTTC. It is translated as CASSIRTRELSEQYF.

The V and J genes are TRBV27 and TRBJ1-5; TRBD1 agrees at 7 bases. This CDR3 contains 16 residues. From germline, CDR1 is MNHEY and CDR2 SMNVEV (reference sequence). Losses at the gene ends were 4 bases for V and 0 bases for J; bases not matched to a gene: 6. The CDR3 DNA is TGTGCCAGCAGTTCAGGACAGGCTTATAGCAATCAGCCCCAGCATTTT. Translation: CASSSGQAYSNQPQHF.

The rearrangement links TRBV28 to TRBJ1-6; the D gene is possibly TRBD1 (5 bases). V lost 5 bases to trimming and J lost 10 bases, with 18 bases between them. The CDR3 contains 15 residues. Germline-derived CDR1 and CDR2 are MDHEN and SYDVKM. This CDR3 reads CASSGAGGSRSPLHF. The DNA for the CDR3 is TGTGCCAGCAGTGGGGCGGGGGGAAGTCGCTCACCCCTCCACTTT.

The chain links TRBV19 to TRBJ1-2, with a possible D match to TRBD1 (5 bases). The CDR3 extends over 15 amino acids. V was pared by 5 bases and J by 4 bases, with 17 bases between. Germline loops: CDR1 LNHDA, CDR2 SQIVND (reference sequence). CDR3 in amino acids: CASSPGLLGTYGYTF. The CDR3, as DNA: TGTGCCAGTAGTCCGGGACTACTAGGGACCTATGGCTACACCTTC. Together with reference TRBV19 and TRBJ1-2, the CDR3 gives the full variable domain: DGGITQSPKYLFRKEGQNVTLSCEQNLNHDAMYWYRQDPGQGLRLIYYSQIVNDFQKGDIAEGYSVSREKKESFPLTVTSAQKNPTAFYLCASSPGLLGTYGYTFGSGTRLTVV.